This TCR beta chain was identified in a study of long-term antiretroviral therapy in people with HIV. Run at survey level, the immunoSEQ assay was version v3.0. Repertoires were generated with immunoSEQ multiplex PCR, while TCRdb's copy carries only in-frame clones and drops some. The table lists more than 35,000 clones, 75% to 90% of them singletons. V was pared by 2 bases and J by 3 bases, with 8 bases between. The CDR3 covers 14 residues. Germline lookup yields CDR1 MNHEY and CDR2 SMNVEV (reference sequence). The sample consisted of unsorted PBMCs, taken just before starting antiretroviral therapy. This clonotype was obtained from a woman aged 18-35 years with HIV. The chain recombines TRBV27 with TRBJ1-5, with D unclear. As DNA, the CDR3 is TGTGCCAGCAGTTTAGGACGGTTCAATCAGCCCCAGCATTTT. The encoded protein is CASSLGRFNQPQHF.